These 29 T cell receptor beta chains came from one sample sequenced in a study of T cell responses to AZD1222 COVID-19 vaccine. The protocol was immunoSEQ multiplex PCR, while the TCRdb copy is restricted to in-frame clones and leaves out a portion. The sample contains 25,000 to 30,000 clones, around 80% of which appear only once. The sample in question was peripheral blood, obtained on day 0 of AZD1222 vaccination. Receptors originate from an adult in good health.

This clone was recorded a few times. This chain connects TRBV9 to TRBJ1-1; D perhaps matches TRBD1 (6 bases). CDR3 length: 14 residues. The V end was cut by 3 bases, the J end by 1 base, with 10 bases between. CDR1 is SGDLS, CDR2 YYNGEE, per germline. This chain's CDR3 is CASSGVQGNTEAFF. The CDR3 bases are TGTGCCAGCAGCGGGGTACAGGGGAACACTGAAGCTTTCTTT. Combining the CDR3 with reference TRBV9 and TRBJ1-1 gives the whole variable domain DSGVTQTPKHLITATGQRVTLRCSPRSGDLSVYWYQQSLDQGLQFLIQYYNGEERAKGNILERFSAQQFPDLHSELNLSSLELGDSALYFCASSGVQGNTEAFFGQGTRLTVV.

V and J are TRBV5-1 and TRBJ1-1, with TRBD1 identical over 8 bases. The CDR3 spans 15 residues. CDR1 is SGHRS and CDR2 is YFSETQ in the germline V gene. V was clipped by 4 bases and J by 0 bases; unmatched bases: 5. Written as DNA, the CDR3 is TGCGCCAGCAGCCACGACAGGGGCCTGAACACTGAAGCTTTCTTT. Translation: CASSHDRGLNTEAFF.

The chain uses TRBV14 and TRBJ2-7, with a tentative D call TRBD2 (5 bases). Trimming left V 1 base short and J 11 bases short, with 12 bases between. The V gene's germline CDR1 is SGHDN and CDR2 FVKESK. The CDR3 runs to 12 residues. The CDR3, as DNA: TGTGCCAGCAGCCAAGTAGGGCTAGCAGAGTACTTC. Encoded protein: CASSQVGLAEYF.

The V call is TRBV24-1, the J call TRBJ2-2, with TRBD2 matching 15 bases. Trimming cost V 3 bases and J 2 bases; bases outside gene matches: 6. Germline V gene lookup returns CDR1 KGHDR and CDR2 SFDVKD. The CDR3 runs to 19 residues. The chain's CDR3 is CATSDPGLAGGFNTGELFF. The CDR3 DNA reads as TGTGCCACCAGTGATCCAGGACTAGCGGGAGGGTTCAACACCGGGGAGCTGTTTTTT.

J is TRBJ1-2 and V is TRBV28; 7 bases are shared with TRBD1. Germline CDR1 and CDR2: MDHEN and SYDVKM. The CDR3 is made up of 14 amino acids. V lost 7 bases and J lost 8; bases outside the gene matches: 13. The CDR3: CASNTLTGVNGYTF. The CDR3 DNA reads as TGTGCCAGCAACACCCTCACAGGGGTTAACGGCTACACCTTC.

CDR3 loop: CASSPPRYSTGQPQHF. CDR3 coding DNA: TGTGCCAGTAGTCCACCTCGGTACTCTACGGGTCAGCCCCAGCATTTT. The chain has TRBV19 and TRBJ1-5; no firm D call. The CDR3 contains 16 residues. V was clipped by 5 bases and J by 6 bases, with 20 bases between them. CDR1 is LNHDA and CDR2 is SQIVND in the germline V gene (reference sequence).

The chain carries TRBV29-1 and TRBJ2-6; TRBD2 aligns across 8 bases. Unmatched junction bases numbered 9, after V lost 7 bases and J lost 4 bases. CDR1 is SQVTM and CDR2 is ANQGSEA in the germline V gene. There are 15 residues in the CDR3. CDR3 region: CSALGGGSGANVLTF. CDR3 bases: TGCAGCGCCCTCGGGGGGGGTTCCGGGGCCAACGTCCTGACTTTC.

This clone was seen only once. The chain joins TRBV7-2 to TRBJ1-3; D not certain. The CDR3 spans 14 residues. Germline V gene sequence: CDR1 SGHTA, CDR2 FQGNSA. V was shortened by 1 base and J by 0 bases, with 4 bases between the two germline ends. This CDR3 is CASSLDLSGNTIYF. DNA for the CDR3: TGTGCCAGCAGCTTAGATCTCTCTGGAAACACCATATATTTT.

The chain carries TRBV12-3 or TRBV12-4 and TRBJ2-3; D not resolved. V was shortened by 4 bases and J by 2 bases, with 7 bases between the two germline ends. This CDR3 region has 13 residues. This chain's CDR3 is CASSSLATDTQYF. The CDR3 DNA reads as TGTGCCAGCAGTTCGTTGGCCACAGATACGCAGTATTTT.

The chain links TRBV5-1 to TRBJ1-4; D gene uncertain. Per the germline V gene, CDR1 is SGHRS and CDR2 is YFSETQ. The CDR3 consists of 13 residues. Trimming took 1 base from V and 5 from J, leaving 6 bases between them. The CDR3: CASSLTGNEKLFF. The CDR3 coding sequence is TGCGCCAGCAGCTTGACGGGGAATGAAAAACTGTTTTTT.

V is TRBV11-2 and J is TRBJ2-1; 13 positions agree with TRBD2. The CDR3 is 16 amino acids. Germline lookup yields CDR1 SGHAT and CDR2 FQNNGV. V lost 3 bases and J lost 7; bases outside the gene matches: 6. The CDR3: CASSLGLAGRLNEQFF. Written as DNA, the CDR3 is TGTGCCAGCAGCTTGGGACTAGCGGGGAGACTTAATGAGCAGTTCTTC.

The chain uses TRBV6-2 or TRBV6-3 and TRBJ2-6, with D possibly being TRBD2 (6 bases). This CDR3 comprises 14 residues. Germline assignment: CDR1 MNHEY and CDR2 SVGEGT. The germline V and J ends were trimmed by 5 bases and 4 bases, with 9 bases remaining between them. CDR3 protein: CASSRESGANVLTF. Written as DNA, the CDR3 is TGTGCCAGCAGTCGGGAGTCCGGGGCCAACGTCCTGACTTTC.

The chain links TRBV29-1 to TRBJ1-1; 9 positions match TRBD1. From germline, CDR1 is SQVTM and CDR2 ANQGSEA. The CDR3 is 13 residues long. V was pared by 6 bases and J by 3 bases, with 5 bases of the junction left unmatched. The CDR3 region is CSVGTGRDTEAFF. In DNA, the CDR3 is TGCAGCGTGGGGACAGGGAGGGACACTGAAGCTTTCTTT.

The CDR3 DNA is TGTGCCAGCAGTCAGTCTGGGGCCAACGTCCTGACTTTC. As protein: CASSQSGANVLTF. This chain links TRBV28 with TRBJ2-6; D not resolved. Germline V gene lookup returns CDR1 MDHEN and CDR2 SYDVKM. Trimming left V 5 bases short and J 1 base short, with 3 bases between. The CDR3 sequence is 13 residues long.

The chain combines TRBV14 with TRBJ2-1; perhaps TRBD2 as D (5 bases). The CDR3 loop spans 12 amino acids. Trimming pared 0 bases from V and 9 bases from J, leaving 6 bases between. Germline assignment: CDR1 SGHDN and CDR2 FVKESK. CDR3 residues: CASSQERGEQFF. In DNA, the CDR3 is TGTGCCAGCAGCCAAGAACGGGGTGAGCAGTTCTTC.

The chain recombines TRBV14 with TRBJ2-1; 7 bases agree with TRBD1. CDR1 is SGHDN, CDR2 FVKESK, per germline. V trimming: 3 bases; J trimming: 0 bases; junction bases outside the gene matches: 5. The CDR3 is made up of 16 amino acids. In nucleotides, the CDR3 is TGTGCCAGCAGCCAGGAAACAGGGGACTCCTACAATGAGCAGTTCTTC. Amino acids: CASSQETGDSYNEQFF. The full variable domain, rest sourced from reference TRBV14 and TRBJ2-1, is EAGVTQFPSHSVIEKGQTVTLRCDPISGHDNLYWYRRVMGKEIKFLLHFVKESKQDESGMPNNRFLAERTGGTYSTLKVQPAELEDSGVYFCASSQETGDSYNEQFFGPGTRLTVL.

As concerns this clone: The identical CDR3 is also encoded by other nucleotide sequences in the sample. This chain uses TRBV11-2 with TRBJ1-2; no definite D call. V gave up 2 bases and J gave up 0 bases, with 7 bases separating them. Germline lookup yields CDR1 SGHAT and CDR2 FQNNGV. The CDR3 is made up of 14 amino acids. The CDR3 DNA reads TGTGCCAGCAGCTTATTGTCAGCTAACTATGGCTACACCTTC. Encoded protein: CASSLLSANYGYTF.

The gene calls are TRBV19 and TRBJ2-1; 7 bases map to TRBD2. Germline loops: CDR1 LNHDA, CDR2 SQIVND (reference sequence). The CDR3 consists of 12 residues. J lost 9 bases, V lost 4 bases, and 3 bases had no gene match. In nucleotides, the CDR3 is TGTGCCAGTAGTACGTCTAGCGGTGAGCAGTTCTTC. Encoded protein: CASSTSSGEQFF.

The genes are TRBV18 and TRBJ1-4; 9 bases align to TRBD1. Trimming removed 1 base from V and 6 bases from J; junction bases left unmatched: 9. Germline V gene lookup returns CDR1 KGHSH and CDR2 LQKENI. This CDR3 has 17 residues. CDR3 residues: CASSPLGTGLLDEKLFF. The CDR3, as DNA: TGTGCCAGCTCACCACTTGGGACAGGGTTATTGGATGAAAAACTGTTTTTT.

As DNA, the CDR3 is TGTGCCAGCAGCTTAGCGGGGAACTCCTACGAGCAGTACGTC. It codes for CASSLAGNSYEQYV. The chain recombines TRBV7-9 with TRBJ2-7, with D unresolved. The V gene lost 0 bases and the J gene lost 0 bases, with 6 bases spanning the gap. The length of the CDR3 is 14 residues. CDR1 is SEHNR, CDR2 FQNEAQ, per germline (reference sequence).

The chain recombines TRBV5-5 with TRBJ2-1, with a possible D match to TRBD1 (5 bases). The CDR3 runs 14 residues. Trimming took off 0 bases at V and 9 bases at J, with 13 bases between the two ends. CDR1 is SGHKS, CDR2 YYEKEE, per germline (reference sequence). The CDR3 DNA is TGTGCCAGCAGCTTGGGCCTTCCAAGGGGTGAGCAGTTCTTC. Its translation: CASSLGLPRGEQFF. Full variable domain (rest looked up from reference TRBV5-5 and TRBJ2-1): DAGVTQSPTHLIKTRGQQVTLRCSPISGHKSVSWYQQVLGQGPQFIFQYYEKEERGRGNFPDRFSARQFPNYSSELNVNALLLGDSALYLCASSLGLPRGEQFFGPGTRLTVL.

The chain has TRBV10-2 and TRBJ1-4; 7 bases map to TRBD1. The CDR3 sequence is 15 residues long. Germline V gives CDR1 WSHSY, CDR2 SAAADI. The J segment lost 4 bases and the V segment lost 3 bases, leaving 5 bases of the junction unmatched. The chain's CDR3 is CASSDEGAGNEKLFF. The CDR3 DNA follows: TGCGCCAGCAGTGATGAGGGGGCCGGTAATGAAAAACTGTTTTTT.

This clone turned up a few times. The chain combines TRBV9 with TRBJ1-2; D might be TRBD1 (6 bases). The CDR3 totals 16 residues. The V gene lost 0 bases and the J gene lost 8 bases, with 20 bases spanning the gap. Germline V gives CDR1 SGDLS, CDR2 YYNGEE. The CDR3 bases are TGTGCCAGCAGCGTAGCCCACCCGGGGGCGATAGGGGGCTACACCTTC. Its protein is CASSVAHPGAIGGYTF.

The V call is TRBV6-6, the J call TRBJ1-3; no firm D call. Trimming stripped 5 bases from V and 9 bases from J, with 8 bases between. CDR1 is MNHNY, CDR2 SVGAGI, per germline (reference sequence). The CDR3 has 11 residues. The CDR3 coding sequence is TGTGCCAGCAGTGACGACCGCACCATATATTTT. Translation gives CASSDDRTIYF.

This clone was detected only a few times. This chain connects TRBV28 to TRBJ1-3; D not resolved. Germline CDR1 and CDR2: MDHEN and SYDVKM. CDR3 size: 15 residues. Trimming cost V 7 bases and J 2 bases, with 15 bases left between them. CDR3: CASTPYRKTGNTIYF. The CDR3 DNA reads TGTGCCAGCACCCCGTATAGGAAGACTGGAAACACCATATATTTT.

CDR3 protein: CASADSIQETQYF. As DNA, the CDR3 is TGTGCCAGCGCCGACTCTATCCAAGAGACCCAGTACTTC. The chain couples TRBV7-9 to TRBJ2-5; the D is unclear. CDR1 SEHNR and CDR2 FQNEAQ come from the germline V gene (reference sequence). The CDR3 extends over 13 amino acids. Trimming took off 8 bases at V and 1 base at J, with 11 bases between the two ends.

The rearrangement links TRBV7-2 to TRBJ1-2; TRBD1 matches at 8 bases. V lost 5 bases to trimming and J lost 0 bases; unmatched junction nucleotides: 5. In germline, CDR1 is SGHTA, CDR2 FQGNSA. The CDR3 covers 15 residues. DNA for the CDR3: TGTGCCAGCAGCACCCGGACAGGGACTAACTATGGCTACACCTTC. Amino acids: CASSTRTGTNYGYTF.

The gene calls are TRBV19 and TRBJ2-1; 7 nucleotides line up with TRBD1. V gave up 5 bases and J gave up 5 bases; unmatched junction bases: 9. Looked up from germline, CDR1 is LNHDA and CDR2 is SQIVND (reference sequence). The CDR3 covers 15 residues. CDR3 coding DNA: TGTGCCAGTAGTCTAAGGGGACAGAACAACAATGAGCAGTTCTTC. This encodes CASSLRGQNNNEQFF.

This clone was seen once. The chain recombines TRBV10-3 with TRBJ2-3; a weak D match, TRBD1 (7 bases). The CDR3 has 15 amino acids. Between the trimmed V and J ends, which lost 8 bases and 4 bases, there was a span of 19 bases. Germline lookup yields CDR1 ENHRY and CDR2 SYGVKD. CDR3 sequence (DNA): TGTGCCATCGGTAGTGACAGGGAGGTCGCAGATACGCAGTATTTT. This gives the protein CAIGSDREVADTQYF.